Each of the 21 T cell receptor beta chains below was sequenced from the same sample in a study of blood T cell repertoires in COVID-19. Repertoires were generated with immunoSEQ multiplex PCR, while TCRdb's copy carries only in-frame clones and drops some. In the table there are 490,000 or so clones, around 87% of which are singletons. The material sequenced was PBMCs or T cells enriched from blood (not recorded which). These receptors originate from a woman aged 40 to 50 who had recovered from COVID-19.

J is TRBJ1-1 and V is TRBV14; D call uncertain. CDR3 length: 15 amino acids. The V gene lost 6 bases and the J gene lost 3 bases, with 17 bases spanning the gap. Germline CDR1 SGHDN, CDR2 FVKESK. The CDR3 protein is CASSQLERADTEAFF. Here the CDR3 DNA reads TGTGCCAGCAGTCAATTGGAACGCGCGGACACTGAAGCTTTCTTT.

The V and J genes are TRBV28 and TRBJ2-6, with TRBD1 matching 7 bases. Germline V CDR1 and CDR2: MDHEN, SYDVKM. V was clipped by 4 bases and J by 0 bases; unmatched bases: 0. The CDR3 is 15 residues long. CDR3 bases: TGTGCCAGCAGTTCAGGGGGCTCTGGGGCCAACGTCCTGACTTTC. Translating it yields CASSSGGSGANVLTF.

This rearrangement joins TRBV5-1 to TRBJ2-1; D remains unclear. Per germline, CDR1 SGHRS and CDR2 YFSETQ. The V and J ends lost 0 bases and 1 base respectively, with 8 bases between them. The CDR3 has 15 amino acids. The CDR3 sequence is CASSLDGGSYNEQFF. CDR3 nucleotides: TGCGCCAGCAGCTTGGATGGCGGATCCTACAATGAGCAGTTCTTC.

A few counts support this clone. This chain connects TRBV29-1 to TRBJ2-5; 16 bases are a match to TRBD2. The V gene end was trimmed by 4 bases and the J gene end by 0 bases; junction bases not matched to a gene: 5. CDR1 SQVTM and CDR2 ANQGSEA come from the germline V gene. The CDR3 runs 17 residues. The DNA of the CDR3 is TGCAGCGTTGTGGGACTAGCGGGAGGGCACTACCAAGAGACCCAGTACTTC. Protein product: CSVVGLAGGHYQETQYF.

The CDR3 here is CASSLEADEQFF. The CDR3 nucleotides read TGTGCCAGCAGCTTAGAGGCGGATGAGCAGTTCTTC. J is TRBJ2-1 and V is TRBV7-9, with no clear D. This CDR3 has 12 amino acids. With 1 base removed from V and 8 bases from J, the gap between germline ends came to 6 bases. Germline CDR1 and CDR2: SEHNR and FQNEAQ (reference sequence).

The chain combines TRBV9 with TRBJ1-2, with TRBD1 identical over 10 bases. In germline, CDR1 is SGDLS, CDR2 YYNGEE. The CDR3 runs 14 residues. With V trimmed by 3 bases and J by 3 bases, 2 bases remained unmatched. CDR3 DNA sequence: TGTGCCAGCAGCGAAGACAGGGGGCACTATGGCTACACCTTC. Its translation is CASSEDRGHYGYTF.

V and J are TRBV7-2 and TRBJ1-1; 7 nucleotides align to TRBD1. V was clipped by 3 bases and J by 6 bases; unmatched bases: 4. CDR3 size: 13 residues. Germline V gene sequence: CDR1 SGHTA, CDR2 FQGNSA. The CDR3 nucleotides are TGTGCCAGCAGCTTTGGGACAGTGCCTGAAGCTTTCTTT. This codes for CASSFGTVPEAFF.

This chain links TRBV4-3 with TRBJ2-6; D remains unclear. CDR1 is LGHNA and CDR2 is YSLEER in the germline V gene. V shed 1 base and J shed 1 base, with 11 bases lying between them. The CDR3 sequence is 17 residues long. The CDR3 DNA is TGCGCCAGCAGCCAAGCCCCCGTTAGTTCTGGGGCCAACGTCCTGACTTTC. Translation: CASSQAPVSSGANVLTF.

V gene TRBV5-1 combines with J gene TRBJ2-7; the match to TRBD2 covers 11 bases. The V and J ends lost 5 bases and 0 bases, in that order; junction bases with no gene match: 4. This CDR3 comprises 15 residues. CDR1 is SGHRS and CDR2 is YFSETQ in the germline V gene. The CDR3 DNA reads as TGCGCCAGCAGGGCCGGGACTAGCGGCTCCTACGAGCAGTACTTC. It codes for CASRAGTSGSYEQYF.

This clone was detected only a few times. This chain links TRBV4-1 with TRBJ2-7; 8 bases are a match to TRBD1. Germline trimming cut 0 bases from V and 3 bases from J; bases unmatched to any gene: 7. The CDR3 totals 16 residues. CDR1 is MGHRA and CDR2 is YSYEKL in the germline V gene. The CDR3 reads CASSQDVRGPVYEQYF. In DNA, the CDR3 is TGCGCCAGCAGCCAAGACGTCAGGGGGCCGGTCTACGAGCAGTACTTC.

The genes are TRBV3-1 (or the pseudogene TRBV3-2) and TRBJ1-6; 9 bases are a match to TRBD1. Germline-derived CDR1 and CDR2 are LGHDT and YNNKEL (reference sequence). This CDR3 spans 15 amino acids. Germline trimming cut 1 base from V and 9 bases from J; bases unmatched to any gene: 4. CDR3 protein: CASSQGQGVVSPLHF. The DNA of the CDR3 is TGTGCCAGCAGCCAAGGACAGGGGGTTGTTTCACCCCTCCACTTT.

In DNA, the CDR3 is TGTGCCAGCAGTCTCTTTTTAGCGGACAATGAGCAGTTCTTC. Its translation is CASSLFLADNEQFF. V gene TRBV2 combines with J gene TRBJ2-1; D may be TRBD2 (6 bases). V was pared by 5 bases and J by 5 bases, with 13 bases between. The CDR3 spans 14 residues. Germline V CDR1 and CDR2: SNHLY, FYNNEI.

The chain joins TRBV12-3 or TRBV12-4 to TRBJ1-2; D is uncertain. The length of the CDR3 is 13 residues. V lost 2 bases to trimming and J lost 9 bases, with 13 bases between them. CDR3 protein: CASSLNGLVSYTF. DNA for the CDR3: TGTGCCAGCAGTTTAAACGGACTAGTTAGCTACACCTTC.

The CDR3 protein is CASSPGLVANEQFF. In nucleotides, the CDR3 is TGTGCCAGCAGCCCTGGACTAGTTGCCAATGAGCAGTTCTTC. This sequence joins TRBV3-1 (or the pseudogene TRBV3-2) and TRBJ2-1; TRBD2 matches at 7 bases. The CDR3 runs 14 residues. Per germline, CDR1 LGHDT and CDR2 YNNKEL (reference sequence). The junction had 6 bases not matched to a gene; V was cut back by 4 bases and J by 6 bases.

Comments on this clone: One junction end does not reproduce the germline sequence, and a read error may be involved. Other nucleotide sequences from this sample produce the same CDR3. This chain links TRBV20-1 with TRBJ1-1; D gene uncertain. Per germline, CDR1 DFQATT and CDR2 SNEGSKA (reference sequence). CDR3 length equals 8 residues. The CDR3 DNA sequence: TGCAGTGCTCCTGAGGCTTTCTTT. It translates to CSAPEAFF.

CDR3 loop: CAWGPGLAGVSYEQYF. In nucleotides, the CDR3 is TGTGCCTGGGGACCGGGACTAGCGGGAGTCAGCTACGAGCAGTACTTC. V usage is TRBV30 and J usage is TRBJ2-7; 14 bases map to TRBD2. J gave up 3 bases and V 5 bases, and 9 bases lay outside the gene matches. This CDR3 comprises 16 residues. CDR1 GTSNPN and CDR2 SVGIG come from the germline V gene (reference sequence).

A single count supports this clone. V and J are TRBV5-1 and TRBJ1-4, with TRBD1 matching 7 bases. CDR1 SGHRS and CDR2 YFSETQ come from the germline V gene. This CDR3 is 15 amino acids long. Germline trimming cut 2 bases from V and 10 bases from J; bases unmatched to any gene: 11. CDR3 sequence: CASSFELEPGGKLFF. CDR3 in DNA: TGCGCCAGCAGCTTCGAACTGGAACCAGGGGGAAAACTGTTTTTT.

V gene TRBV5-6 combines with J gene TRBJ2-1; TRBD2 aligns across 8 bases. CDR1 and CDR2 (germline): SGHDT, YYEEEE. The CDR3 covers 13 residues. J lost 8 bases, V lost 3 bases, and 4 bases had no gene match. Here the CDR3 DNA reads TGTGCCAGCAGCTCCCCGGGAGGGGATGAGCAGTTCTTC. The encoded protein is CASSSPGGDEQFF.

The V and J genes are TRBV7-2 and TRBJ2-1; TRBD2 matches at 8 bases. CDR1 and CDR2 (germline): SGHTA, FQGNSA. With V trimmed by 1 base and J by 6 bases, 5 bases remained unmatched. There are 15 residues in the CDR3. DNA for the CDR3: TGTGCCAGCAGCTTAGGGAGCGGGAGTCGCAATGAGCAGTTCTTC. It is translated as CASSLGSGSRNEQFF. Full variable domain (outside the CDR3, taken from reference TRBV7-2 and TRBJ2-1): GAGVSQSPSNKVTEKGKDVELRCDPISGHTALYWYRQSLGQGLEFLIYFQGNSAPDKSGLPSDRFSAERTGGSVSTLTIQRTQQEDSAVYLCASSLGSGSRNEQFFGPGTRLTVL.

The gene calls are TRBV30 and TRBJ2-1, with 12 bases matching TRBD2. With V trimmed by 3 bases and J by 7 bases, 7 bases remained unmatched. The CDR3 sequence is 15 residues long. The V gene's germline CDR1 is GTSNPN and CDR2 SVGIG (reference sequence). The CDR3 loop is CAWRRHLAGGNEQFF. CDR3 nucleotides: TGTGCCTGGAGGCGGCATCTAGCGGGAGGGAATGAGCAGTTCTTC.

The chain joins TRBV5-4 to TRBJ2-1, with D possibly being TRBD1 (5 bases). V lost 3 bases and J lost 3, with 13 bases in between. The CDR3 sequence is 15 residues long. The germline CDR1 and CDR2 sequences are SGHNT and YYREEE (reference sequence). CDR3 loop: CASSYLGQNYNEQFF. As DNA, the CDR3 is TGTGCCAGCAGCTACCTAGGACAAAACTACAATGAGCAGTTCTTC.